These T cell receptor beta chains were read from a single sample in a study of T cell changes during pregnancy in multiple sclerosis. Some clones are missing from TCRdb's copy, which holds only in-frame ones; the method was immunoSEQ multiplex PCR. This sample has 70,000 or so clones, with around 90% found just once. Material: CD4+ T cells from peripheral blood mononuclear cells, obtained after pregnancy. Source of these receptors: a female donor with multiple sclerosis, enrolled in a pregnancy study. Each CDR3 is given with its conserved first and last residue. Fields, in order: J gene, D gene, V gene, clone size, CDR3 DNA, CDR3 protein. A D gene is named only where the DNA matches it firmly. Clone sizes are given selectively: once, few, many, or a class where the clone is expanded.

>TRBJ2-2|TRBD1|TRBV6-5|-
TGTGCCAGCAGCCGACAGGGGGGGAACACCGGGGAGCTGTTTTTT
CASSRQGGNTGELFF
>TRBJ2-5|-|TRBV5-4|-
TGTGCCAGCAGGACCGCCGGGACTGGGAAAGAGACCCAGTACTTC
CASRTAGTGKETQYF
>TRBJ2-7|-|TRBV5-1|-
TGCGCCAGCAGCTCATCGGGGGCCTACGAGCAGTACTTC
CASSSSGAYEQYF
>TRBJ2-3|-|TRBV6-6|-
TGTGCCAGCAGGCACTACGTCTCTAGCACAGATACGCAGTATTTT
CASRHYVSSTDTQYF
>TRBJ1-6|TRBD1|TRBV11-3|-
TGTGCCAGCAGCTTAGACGGGACAGGGACCTCACCCCTCCACTTT
CASSLDGTGTSPLHF
>TRBJ2-2|TRBD2|TRBV28|once
TGTGCCAGCAGTTTACCCGTGGGAGGGCCCGTCGGGGAGCTGTTTTTT
CASSLPVGGPVGELFF
>TRBJ1-5|-|TRBV5-1|-
TGCGCCAGCAGCCAGGACAGTTTCCCCAATCAGCCCCAGCATTTT
CASSQDSFPNQPQHF
>TRBJ1-5|-|TRBV5-6|-
TGTGCCAGCAGCTTCGGCAGGGGATCAGGGAATCAGCCCCAGCATTTT
CASSFGRGSGNQPQHF
>TRBJ2-3|TRBD2|TRBV7-2|-
TGTGCCAGCAGCTTATTGGCGGGGGGCAGGGGTACGCAGTATTTT
CASSLLAGGRGTQYF
>TRBJ1-1|TRBD1|TRBV7-3|-
TGTGCCAGCAGCCCGACAGGGATGAACACTGAAGCTTTCTTT
CASSPTGMNTEAFF
>TRBJ2-3|TRBD2|TRBV11-2|once
TGTGCCAGCAGCCTGCCACTTAGCGGGCGTTACACAGATACGCAGTATTTT
CASSLPLSGRYTDTQYF
>TRBJ1-1|TRBD1|TRBV28|-
TGTGCCAGCAGAGGGGGCGCCCTGAACACTGAAGCTTTCTTT
CASRGGALNTEAFF
>TRBJ1-5|-|TRBV28|-
TGTGCCAGCAGCCCCAGTGGTTCGGGAAAGCTCCAGCATTTT
CASSPSGSGKLQHF
>TRBJ2-1|TRBD2|TRBV9|-
TGTGCCAGCAGCCCCCGGACTAGCGGGAGAAAAAATGAGCAGTTCTTC
CASSPRTSGRKNEQFF
>TRBJ1-1|TRBD1|TRBV6-1|-
TGTGCCAGCAGTCCAAACAGGGGGGGGACTGAAGCTTTCTTT
CASSPNRGGTEAFF
>TRBJ2-7|TRBD2|TRBV5-5|-
TGTGCCAGCGGGACTAGCGGTCCCTACGAGCAGTACTTC
CASGTSGPYEQYF
>TRBJ1-1|-|TRBV19|-
TGTGCCAGTAGTATTTTGGCGGAGAACACTGAAGCTTTCTTT
CASSILAENTEAFF
>TRBJ2-1|-|TRBV5-6|-
TGTGCCAGCAGCTTCGCGGGCTACAATGAGCAGTTCTTC
CASSFAGYNEQFF
>TRBJ1-6|-|TRBV7-2|-
TGTGCCAGCAGCCTCCGGACGGGGAATTCACCCCTCCACTTT
CASSLRTGNSPLHF
>TRBJ2-7|-|TRBV30|-
TGTGCTATAGGACAGTCCTACGAGCAGTACTTC
CAIGQSYEQYF
>TRBJ2-1|TRBD1|TRBV27|-
TGTGCCAGCAGTACCCGGACAGGGTTTGTTTACAATGAGCAGTTCTTC
CASSTRTGFVYNEQFF
>TRBJ1-6|-|TRBV7-9|-
TGTGCCAGCAGCCTGGACTGGAATTCACCCCTCCACTTT
CASSLDWNSPLHF
>TRBJ1-1|-|TRBV19|-
TGTGCCAGTAGTATAGCCAAGCGGGTCAACTCAGCTTTCTTT
CASSIAKRVNSAFF
>TRBJ2-7|TRBD1|TRBV7-6|-
TGTGCCAGCAGCCGCGACAGGGGGCGAGAGCAGTACTTC
CASSRDRGREQYF
>TRBJ1-1|-|TRBV7-9|-
TGTGCCAGCAGAGAGAACAGGGACACTGAAGCTTTCTTT
CASRENRDTEAFF
>TRBJ1-5|-|TRBV28|-
TGTGCCAGCAGGGGGGCCGGTCGTGGCAATCAGCCCCAGCATTTT
CASRGAGRGNQPQHF
>TRBJ1-2|-|TRBV9|-
TGTGCCAGCAGCGTAGGGGAGGGTTGGATCTATGGCTACACCTTC
CASSVGEGWIYGYTF
>TRBJ2-3|TRBD2|TRBV2|many
TGTGCCAGCAGGGAGCGACTAGCTGCTGATACGCAGTATTTT
CASRERLAADTQYF
>TRBJ2-2|-|TRBV7-2|-
TGTGCCAGCAGCTTCGAGTTAACCGGGGAGCTGTTTTTT
CASSFELTGELFF
>TRBJ2-3|-|TRBV11-2|few
TGTGCCAGCAGCTTAAGGGACAACACAGATACGCAGTATTTT
CASSLRDNTDTQYF
>TRBJ1-1|-|TRBV29-1|-
TGCAGCGTTGTGGAGGGTTTTGGTACTGAAGCTTTCTTT
CSVVEGFGTEAFF
>TRBJ2-7|TRBD1|TRBV27|once
TGTGCCAGCAGTCCCCTGACCGGGACAGGGATCTCCTACGAGCAGTACTTC
CASSPLTGTGISYEQYF
>TRBJ1-1|-|TRBV9|-
TGTGCCAGCAGCGAGGGGTCGGGGGGGTCGGTGAACACTGAAGCTTTCTTT
CASSEGSGGSVNTEAFF
>TRBJ2-4|TRBD1|TRBV6-5|-
TGTGCCAGCAGTTCCTGGACAGGGACAACCAAAAACATTCAGTACTTC
CASSSWTGTTKNIQYF
>TRBJ2-5|TRBD2|TRBV30|-
TGTGCCTGGAGTGTACCCCGGGGGGACCTCTGGGGGGGGACCCAGTACTTC
CAWSVPRGDLWGGTQYF
>TRBJ1-1|TRBD1|TRBV10-2|-
TGCGCCAGCAGTGAGTCGAGACAGGGAAACACTGAAGCTTTCTTT
CASSESRQGNTEAFF
>TRBJ2-1|TRBD2|TRBV7-6|-
TGTGCCAGCAGAGCGGCGGGGGTTTCTGAGCAGTTCTTC
CASRAAGVSEQFF
>TRBJ2-5|-|TRBV2|-
TGTGCCAGCACCCCCTGGAGGGTAGGGGAGACCCAGTACTTC
CASTPWRVGETQYF
>TRBJ1-5|TRBD1|TRBV30|-
TGTGCCTGGAGCACGACAGGGAATCAGCCCCAGCATTTT
CAWSTTGNQPQHF
>TRBJ1-2|TRBD1|TRBV5-8|-
TGTGCCAGCAGCCACGGACAGGGATATGGCTACACCTTC
CASSHGQGYGYTF
>TRBJ2-5|-|TRBV7-8|-
TGTGCCAGCAGCCTGAAGGGAGTAGTGGGAGAGACCCAGTACTTC
CASSLKGVVGETQYF
>TRBJ2-7|TRBD2|TRBV5-6|-
TGTGCCAGCAGCCGACTAGCGGGGATCGACGAGCAGTACTTC
CASSRLAGIDEQYF
>TRBJ2-7|-|TRBV7-2|once
TGTGCCAGCAGCAGAGACGGGATGTCATCCTACGAGCAGTACTTC
CASSRDGMSSYEQYF
>TRBJ2-1|TRBD2|TRBV19|-
TGTGCCAGTAGTAGATATGCCGGGACTAGCGGGAGAAATCTCCATGAGCAGTTCTTC
CASSRYAGTSGRNLHEQFF
>TRBJ2-2|-|TRBV11-2|-
TGTGCCAGCACTAGGATGGCTAGTGACACCGGGGAGCTGTTTTTT
CASTRMASDTGELFF
>TRBJ2-3|TRBD2|TRBV19|-
TGTGCCAGTAGTCCTCTAGCGGGGAGAGTGGGGGATACGCAGTATTTT
CASSPLAGRVGDTQYF
>TRBJ2-2|TRBD2|TRBV29-1|-
TGCAGCGTTGACGCAGCGGGGGTCGCCGGGGAGCTGTTTTTT
CSVDAAGVAGELFF
>TRBJ2-3|TRBD2|TRBV30|-
TGTGCCTGGAGTGTACTTAGCGGGGGGCTCACAGATACGCAGTATTTT
CAWSVLSGGLTDTQYF
>TRBJ2-4|-|TRBV19|-
TGTGCCAGTGCGGAAGGGGGCATTCAGTACTTC
CASAEGGIQYF
>TRBJ2-7|TRBD2|TRBV9|-
TGTGCCAGCAGCCCTCAACCGGGACTAGCGGGGGAGCAGTACTTC
CASSPQPGLAGEQYF
>TRBJ2-5|-|TRBV7-3|-
TGTGCCAGCAGCTCCGCGATGGGCGAGACCCAGTACTTC
CASSSAMGETQYF
>TRBJ1-2|TRBD1|TRBV5-1|-
TGCGCCAGCAGCTTCGGACAGGGGGCGCAGGGCTACACCTTC
CASSFGQGAQGYTF
>TRBJ1-6|-|TRBV5-1|-
TGCGCCAGCAGCTACAGGGAGGGTAATTCACCCCTCCACTTT
CASSYREGNSPLHF
>TRBJ2-1|TRBD2|TRBV5-8|-
TGTGCCAGCAGCCCCGGGGCCCTAGCGGTTTACAATGAGCAGTTCTTC
CASSPGALAVYNEQFF
>TRBJ1-5|-|TRBV5-6|-
TGTGCCAGCAGCTCCTACAGGAGTCCTAATCAGCCCCAGCATTTT
CASSSYRSPNQPQHF
>TRBJ1-3|TRBD1|TRBV6-1|once
TGTGCCAGCAGGGAATACAGGGGGGATGGAAACACCATATATTTT
CASREYRGDGNTIYF
>TRBJ2-7|-|TRBV20-1|-
TGCAGTGCTAGAGGAGGTTACGAGCAGTACTTC
CSARGGYEQYF
>TRBJ1-1|-|TRBV14|-
TGTGCCAGCAGCCAAGACAGGGACACTGAAGCTTTCTTT
CASSQDRDTEAFF